The clone carrying this T cell receptor (beta chain) was counted a single time. Its cognate antigen is unknown. The length of the CDR3 is 16 residues. V was clipped by 1 base and J by 2 bases; unmatched bases: 5. CDR1 is LNHNV, CDR2 YYDKDF, per germline (reference sequence). The roughly 120-subject validation cohort, separate from the approximately 670-subject first cohort, included the donors. Sequencing was performed with immunoSEQ multiplex PCR; in TCRdb, only in-frame clones are kept and a portion is missing. Of some 330,000 clones listed, just over 85% are singletons. This entry comes from a study of cytomegalovirus exposure and HLA in healthy donors. Study-level results: In vitro testing confirmed three CMV-associated chains as specific for CMV antigens. Some TCR beta chains (about 170 of them) were listed as cytomegalovirus-associated. Subsequent analysis of the 120 or so validation repertoires found a tendency for first-cohort TCR clusters to co-occur.

The receptor comes from a woman aged 18-35 years in good health and CMV-seronegative. This chain links TRBV15 with TRBJ2-5; 9 positions match TRBD2. Sequencing was carried out using PBMCs. The CDR3 sequence is CATSRVAGGRQETQYF. The CDR3 nucleotides read TGTGCCACCAGCAGAGTTGCGGGAGGGCGGCAAGAGACCCAGTACTTC.